This T cell receptor beta chain came from a study of T cell clonality in common variable immunodeficiency. Germline loops: CDR1 LNHDA, CDR2 SQIVND (reference sequence). The CDR3 runs 16 residues. V shed 5 bases and J 3 bases; nucleotides not matched to a gene: 8. Regarding the study as a whole: Authors noted CVID clonality's cause needs subpopulation repertoire sequencing. CVID patient heterogeneity limited repertoire-clinical complication correlations. Shared TCRbeta clones were fewer between CVID subjects than controls.

This clone was seen at least ten times. The antigen is undetermined. From the germline J gene comes the end of the CDR3, since the read stops 3 residues before it. Control and CVID samples contributed equal amounts of genomic DNA. TCRdb keeps only in-frame clones here, not all; method: immunoSEQ multiplex PCR. The repertoire consists of about 47,000 clones, none detected only once. This clonotype originated in a person aged 18 to 75 in good health. The chain uses TRBV19 and TRBJ2-7; 12 nucleotides match TRBD1. Sequenced material: peripheral blood mononuclear cells. CDR3 bases read: TGTGCCAGTAGTGTTAAGGGACAGGGGGCCGTCTACGAG. As protein: CASSVKGQGAVYE. The complete CDR3 protein is CASSVKGQGAVYEQYF.